This TCR beta chain was identified in a study of CD8 T cells in Susac syndrome. Random hexamers were used to reverse transcribe the RNA input (roughly 0.5 to 1 ug). TCRdb analysed the immunoSEQ multiplex PCR reads with MiXCR anew, one entry per CDR3 protein. The sample comprises around 160,000 distinct CDR3 sequences, around 94% of which are singletons, and about 0.13% rests with the top ten. Controls matched for sex and age were healthy donors. CD8+ and CD4+ T cells were negatively isolated; TEMRA cells were FACS-enriched. Germline V CDR1 and CDR2: LGHNA, YNFKEQ. Losses at the gene ends were 4 bases for V and 1 base for J; bases not matched to a gene: 5. This CDR3 is 17 amino acids long.

This clonotype was obtained from a human donor in good health. The gene calls are TRBV4-2 and TRBJ2-1; 12 nucleotides line up with TRBD2. The sample comprised CD4+ T cells from PBMCs. This CDR3 is CASSPRTSGDSYNEQFF. The CDR3 DNA sequence: TGTGCCAGCAGCCCCCGGACTAGCGGGGATTCCTACAATGAGCAGTTCTTC.